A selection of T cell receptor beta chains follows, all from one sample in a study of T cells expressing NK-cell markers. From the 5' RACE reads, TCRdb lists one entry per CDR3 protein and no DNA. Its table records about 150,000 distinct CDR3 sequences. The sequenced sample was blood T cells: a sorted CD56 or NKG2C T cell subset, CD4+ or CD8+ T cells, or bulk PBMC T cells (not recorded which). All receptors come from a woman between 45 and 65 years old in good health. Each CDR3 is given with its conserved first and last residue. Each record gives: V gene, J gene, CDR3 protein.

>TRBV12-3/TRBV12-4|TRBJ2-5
CASTTGAQETQYF
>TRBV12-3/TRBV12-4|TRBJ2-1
CASSFQWGAGEQFF
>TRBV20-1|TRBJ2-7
CSAKGLAGSSSYYEQYF
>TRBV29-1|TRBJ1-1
CSGIHRVTEAFF
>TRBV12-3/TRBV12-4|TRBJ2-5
CASSDRGSWETQYF
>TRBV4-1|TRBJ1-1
CASSQPGEAAEAFF
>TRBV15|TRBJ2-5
CATSRDSGPGETQYF
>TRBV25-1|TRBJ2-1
CASSGALSSYNEQFF
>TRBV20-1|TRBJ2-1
CRVGSRDEQFF
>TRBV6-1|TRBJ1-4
CASSERQALFF
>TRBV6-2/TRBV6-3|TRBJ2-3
CASAQSLKADTQYF
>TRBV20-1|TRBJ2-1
CSANQVGIEQFF
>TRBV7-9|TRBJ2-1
CASTAPGGGNEQFF
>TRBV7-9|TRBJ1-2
CASNLQGMDGYTF
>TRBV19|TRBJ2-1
CASSMGWNEQFF
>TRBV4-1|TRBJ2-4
CASSQAGAGGGNIQYF
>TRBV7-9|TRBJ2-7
CASSGAGSGTYEQYF
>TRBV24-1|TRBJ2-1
CATSDLTQGAEFF
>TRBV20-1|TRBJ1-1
CSARDQWAGRGTEAFF
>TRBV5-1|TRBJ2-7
CASSLEGGINEQYF
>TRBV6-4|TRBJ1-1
CASRAGAAEAFF
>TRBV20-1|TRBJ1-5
CSAGHRRGNQPQHF
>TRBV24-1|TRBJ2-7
CATSDLGSEDEQYF
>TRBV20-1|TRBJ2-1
CSAIFLAEYNEQFF
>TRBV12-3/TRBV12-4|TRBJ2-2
CASIWTNTGELFF
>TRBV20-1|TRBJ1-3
CSARDLREPGNTIYF
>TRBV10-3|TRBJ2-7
CAIKDGDYEQYF
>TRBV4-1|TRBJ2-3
CASSQEVTGADTQYF
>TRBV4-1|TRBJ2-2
CASSHSGTGRAFSSDTGELFF
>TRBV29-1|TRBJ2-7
CSVVGWGGGYEQYF
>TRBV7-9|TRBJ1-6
CASSKVQGASPLHF
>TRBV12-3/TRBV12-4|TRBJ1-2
CASSFGQYYGYTF
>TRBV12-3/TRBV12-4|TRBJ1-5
CASSSGHQNQPQHF
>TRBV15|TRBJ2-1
CATQFLNEQFF
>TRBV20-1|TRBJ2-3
CSARSLAESTDTQYF
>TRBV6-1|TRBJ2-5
CASSEAIRLVGETQYF
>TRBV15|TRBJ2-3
CATSSRRSGEYTDTQYF
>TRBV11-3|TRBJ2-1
CASSFSRSYNEQFF
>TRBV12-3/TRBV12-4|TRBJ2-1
CASSLKGLEQFF
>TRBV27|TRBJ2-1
CASSFQDVNEQFF
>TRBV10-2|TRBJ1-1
CASSESRGGTEAFF
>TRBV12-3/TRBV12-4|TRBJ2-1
CASSLGTGGRGQFF
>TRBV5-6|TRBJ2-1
CASSQIAGYYNEQFF
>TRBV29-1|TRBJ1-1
CSVRGSQGMNTEAFF
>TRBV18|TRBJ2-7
CASSPNRDSYHEQYF
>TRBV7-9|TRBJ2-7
CASSLRRNYEQYF
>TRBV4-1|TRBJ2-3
CASSQLAGVIDTQYF
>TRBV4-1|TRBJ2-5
CASSPGWGQDQETQYF
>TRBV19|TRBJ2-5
CASSIDLAAETQYF
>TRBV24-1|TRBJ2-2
CATGGQGDAGELFF
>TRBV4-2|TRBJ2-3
CASSQVDADTQYF